The source of this TCR beta chain is a study of molecular identifiers for immune sequencing clone quantification. Regarding the study as a whole: Clones above 20 RNA copies held over 99% of effector molecules, under 1% in naive cells.

With 6 bases clipped from V and 5 bases from J, the junction kept 14 bases outside the gene matches. CDR1 DFQATT and CDR2 SNEGSKA come from the germline V gene (reference sequence). This CDR3 has 17 amino acids. TCRdb independently ran MiXCR on the PCR reads; one entry per CDR3 protein. The sample has about 640,000 distinct CDR3 sequences; around 20% are singletons. This clonotype was seen ten or more times. Its antigen remains unknown. This rearrangement joins TRBV20-1 to TRBJ2-3; 13 positions agree with TRBD2. Sequenced sample: naive CD8+ T cells from blood, with Jurkat cell RNA spiked in. Subset in this sample: FACS-sorted CD8+CD4-CCR7+CD45RA+ naive T cells. The sequence came from a human donor in good health. Some libraries in this study had Jurkat cell RNA spiked in. The CDR3 DNA sequence: TGCAGTGCCCGAGCTTTAGGACTAGCGGGAGATGAAGATACGCAGTATTTT. Protein sequence: CSARALGLAGDEDTQYF.